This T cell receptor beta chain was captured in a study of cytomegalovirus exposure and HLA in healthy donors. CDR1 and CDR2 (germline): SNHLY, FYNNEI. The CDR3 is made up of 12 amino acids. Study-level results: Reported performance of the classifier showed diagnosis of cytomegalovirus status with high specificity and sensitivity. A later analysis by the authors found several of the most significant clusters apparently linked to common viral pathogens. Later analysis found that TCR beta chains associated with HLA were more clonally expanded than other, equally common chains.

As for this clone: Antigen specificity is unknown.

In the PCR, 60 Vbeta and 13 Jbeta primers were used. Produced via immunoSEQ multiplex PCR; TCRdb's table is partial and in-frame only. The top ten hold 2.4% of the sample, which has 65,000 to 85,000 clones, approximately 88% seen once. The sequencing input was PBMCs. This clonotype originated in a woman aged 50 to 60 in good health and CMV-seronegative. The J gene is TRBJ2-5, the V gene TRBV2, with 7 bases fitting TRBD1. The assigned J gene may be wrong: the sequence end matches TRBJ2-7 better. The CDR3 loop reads CASSGQGYEQYF. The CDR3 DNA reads TGTGCCAGCAGTGGACAGGGCTACGAGCAGTACTTC.